One sample yielded the 4 T cell receptor beta chains listed below, sequenced in a study of shared clonotypes between healthy human individuals. Produced via immunoSEQ multiplex PCR; TCRdb's table is partial and in-frame only. The repertoire holds around 2,000,000 clones, with roughly 94% as singletons. Material: naive CD4+ T cells sorted from blood. The subset is: CD45RA+ positively selected. All receptors come from a young man in good health.

This clone occurred once. This CDR3 is CASSPTGGPGANVLTF. The DNA for the CDR3 is TGTGCCAGCAGCCCGACGGGAGGCCCTGGGGCCAACGTCCTGACTTTC. The gene calls are TRBV28 and TRBJ2-6, with 7 bases that match TRBD2. The CDR3 runs to 16 residues. CDR1 and CDR2 (germline): MDHEN, SYDVKM. V lost 6 bases, J lost 2 bases, and 7 bases stayed unmatched.

Comment on this clone: The same CDR3 can be traced to other DNA sequences in this sample. The chain employs TRBV14 and TRBJ1-1; no firm D call. This CDR3 is built from 11 residues. Per the germline V gene, CDR1 is SGHDN and CDR2 is FVKESK. V shed 2 bases and J shed 4 bases, with 2 bases lying between them. CDR3: CASSQTTEAFF. Here the CDR3 DNA reads TGTGCCAGCAGCCAAACCACTGAAGCTTTCTTT.

The gene calls are TRBV6-5 and TRBJ1-2; TRBD1 matches 7 bases. CDR1 is MNHEY and CDR2 is SVGAGI in the germline V gene. J gave up 8 bases and V 6 bases, and 12 bases lay outside the gene matches. CDR3 length: 14 amino acids. The CDR3 spells CASSQGVPLYGYTF. The CDR3 region has the DNA TGTGCCAGCAGCCAGGGGGTACCCCTTTACGGCTACACCTTC.

This clone was counted a few times. The V and J genes are TRBV4-1 and TRBJ2-7; unclear D gene. V dropped 3 bases and J dropped 4 bases, with 4 bases sitting between them. Germline CDR1 MGHRA, CDR2 YSYEKL. The CDR3 spans 11 residues. In nucleotides, the CDR3 is TGCGCCAGCAGCCAGGATTACGAGCAGTACTTC. Translated: CASSQDYEQYF.